This record looks at one TCR beta chain sequence and its context. The data are from a study of blood T cell repertoires in COVID-19. The V and J ends lost 5 bases and 1 base respectively, with 8 bases between them. The CDR3 sequence is 13 residues long. The germline gives CDR1 SGHTA, CDR2 FQGNSA. The repertoire was sequenced with immunoSEQ multiplex PCR; TCRdb's copy has only in-frame clones and lacks some. The data contain around 140,000 clones, roughly 80% of them singletons. This clonotype originated in a woman aged 50 to 60 with active or convalescent COVID-19. Sequenced input: peripheral blood. The rearrangement uses TRBV7-2 and TRBJ1-2, with D unclear. DNA of the CDR3: TGTGCCAGCAGCGCCGGGGTTAACTATGGCTACACCTTC. Amino acid sequence: CASSAGVNYGYTF.